The clone carrying this TCR beta chain was counted ten times or more. Its specificity is unknown. This sample is part of a study of T cell repertoires in cytomegalovirus infection. For the study at large: CMV epitopes, recently identified HLA-C-restricted and well-studied HLA-B-restricted, were used.

From germline, CDR1 is LNHDA and CDR2 SQIVND (reference sequence). V lost 6 bases to trimming and J lost 4 bases, with 18 bases between them. The length of the CDR3 is 15 residues. Study results and caveats: In two of eight donors, the top clonotype was HLA-C-restricted CMV-specific. Summed frequency of public TCR beta families distinguished CMV carriers with the relevant HLA.

TCRdb independently ran MiXCR on the reads; one entry per CDR3 protein. This sample has 340,000 or so distinct CDR3 sequences; approximately 25% occur once, and the top ten carry about an eighth. V usage is TRBV19 and J usage is TRBJ1-2, with D unresolved. The clonotype was recovered from a human donor in good health (CMV status not recorded). Some clones in this sample may be carry-over from other donors' samples. The material was cultured PBMCs, obtained from culture after CMV antigen stimulation. CDR3: CASSVRRVNSYGYTF. CDR3 bases: TGTGCCAGTAGCGTCAGGCGAGTTAATAGCTATGGCTACACCTTC.